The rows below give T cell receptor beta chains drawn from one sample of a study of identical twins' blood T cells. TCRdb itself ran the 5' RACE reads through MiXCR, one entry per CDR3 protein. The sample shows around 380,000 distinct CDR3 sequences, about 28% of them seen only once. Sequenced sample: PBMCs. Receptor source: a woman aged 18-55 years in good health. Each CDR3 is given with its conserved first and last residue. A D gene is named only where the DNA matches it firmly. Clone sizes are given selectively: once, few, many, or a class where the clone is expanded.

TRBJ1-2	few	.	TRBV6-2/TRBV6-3	TGTGCCAGCAACACGCCTGAAGGGTCCTATGGCTACACCTTC	CASNTPEGSYGYTF
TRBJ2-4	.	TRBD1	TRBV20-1	TGCAGTGCTGGAAATCTTATGACAGGGGCCAAAAACATTCAGTACTTC	CSAGNLMTGAKNIQYF
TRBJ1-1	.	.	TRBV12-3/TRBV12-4	TGTGTCAGCAGCTCGGAGAACACTGAAGCTTTCTTT	CVSSSENTEAFF
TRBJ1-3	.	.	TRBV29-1	TGCAGCGTTGTCGCCATGCGGGGAAACACCATATATTTT	CSVVAMRGNTIYF
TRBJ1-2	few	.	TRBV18	TGTGCCAGCTCGCTAGTGAGGAACTATGGCTACACCTTC	CASSLVRNYGYTF
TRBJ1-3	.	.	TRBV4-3	TGCGCCAGCAGCCAAGATTTAGGGCGAAACACCATATATTTT	CASSQDLGRNTIYF
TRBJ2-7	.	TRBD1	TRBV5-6	TGTGCCAGCAGCTTTAGGGGGCGAGGGTTGAACGAGCAGTACTTC	CASSFRGRGLNEQYF
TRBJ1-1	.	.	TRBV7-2	TGTGCCAGCAGCCCACCCTCCGGAAAAATGAACACTGAAGCTTTCTTT	CASSPPSGKMNTEAFF
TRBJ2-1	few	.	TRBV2	TGTGCCAGCAGCCTCAAGCTTAATGAGCAGTTCTTC	CASSLKLNEQFF
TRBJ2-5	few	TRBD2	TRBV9	TGTGCCAGCAGCGCTAGCGGGAGCCGCGGAGAGACCCAGTACTTC	CASSASGSRGETQYF
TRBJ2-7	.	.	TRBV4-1	TGCGCCAGCAGCCCTTCCCCGCGGGACAGCTCCTACGAGCAGTACTTC	CASSPSPRDSSYEQYF
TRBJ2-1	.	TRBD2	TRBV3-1	TGTGCCAGCAGCCGCCCGGGACTACCAAAGTTCTTC	CASSRPGLPKFF
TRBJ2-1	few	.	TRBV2	TGTGCCAGCACCCACGTAGACTCACTCAATGAGCAGTTCTTC	CASTHVDSLNEQFF
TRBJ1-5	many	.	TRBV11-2	TGTGCCAGCAGCCCTTCGGGGGGCGCCGGCAATCAGCCCCAGCATTTT	CASSPSGGAGNQPQHF
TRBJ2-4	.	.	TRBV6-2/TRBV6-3	TGTGCCAGCAGTTACTCGCAGCACACAGCCAAAAACATTCAGTACTTC	CASSYSQHTAKNIQYF
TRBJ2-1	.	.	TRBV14	TGTGCCAGCAGCCATTGGTACCCCTACAATGAGCAGTTCTTC	CASSHWYPYNEQFF
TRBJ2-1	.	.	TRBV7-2	TGTGCCAGCAGCGAGAGCTCCTACAATGAGCAGTTCTTC	CASSESSYNEQFF
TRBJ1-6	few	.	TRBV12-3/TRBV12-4	TGTGCCAGCAGTTTAGCGCGTATACATTCACCCCTCCACTTT	CASSLARIHSPLHF
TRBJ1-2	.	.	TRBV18	TGTGCCAGCTCACCGGGGTGGGAAGATTCCTATGGCTACACCTTC	CASSPGWEDSYGYTF
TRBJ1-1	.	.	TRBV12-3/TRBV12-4	TGTGCCAGCAGGGCCAGGTGGACTGAAGCTTTCTTT	CASRARWTEAFF
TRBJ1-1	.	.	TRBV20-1	TGCAGGGGGTTGTGGGGGGAGGCTGAAGCTTTCTTT	CRGLWGEAEAFF
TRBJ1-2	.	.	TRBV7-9	TGTGCCAGCAGCCGGCACGGGACAATTCTTAACTATGGCTACACCTTC	CASSRHGTILNYGYTF
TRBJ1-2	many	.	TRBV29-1	TGCAGCGTTGTCGGGGATTCTAACTATGGCTACACCTTC	CSVVGDSNYGYTF
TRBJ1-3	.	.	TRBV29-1	TGCAGCGTTGAGGGGCCCCGGGGCGTCTCTGGAAACACCATATATTTT	CSVEGPRGVSGNTIYF
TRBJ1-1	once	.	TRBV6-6	TGTGCCAGCATCGATAATTGGGGCACCCCTGAAGCTTTCTTT	CASIDNWGTPEAFF
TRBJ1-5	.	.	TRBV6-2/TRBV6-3	TGTGCCAGCACCCCATGGGGGAGCCAGCCCCAGCATTTT	CASTPWGSQPQHF
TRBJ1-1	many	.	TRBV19	TGTGCCAGTAGTATGATCTTGAACACTGAAGCTTTCTTT	CASSMILNTEAFF
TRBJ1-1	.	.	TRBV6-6	TGTGCCAGCAGCCTTGGGCGGGGAGACACTGAAGCTTTCTTT	CASSLGRGDTEAFF
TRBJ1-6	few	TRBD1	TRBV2	TGTGCCCGAGGACAGGGGGTAAACTCACCCCTCCACTTT	CARGQGVNSPLHF
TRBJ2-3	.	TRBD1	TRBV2	TGTGCCACCTCACAGGGGACAGATACGCAGTATTTT	CATSQGTDTQYF
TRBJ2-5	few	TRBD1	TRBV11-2	TGTGCCAGTCAGGCGGACAGGACCTTCCAAGAGACCCAGTACTTC	CASQADRTFQETQYF
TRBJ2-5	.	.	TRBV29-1	TGCAGCGACAGACTAGGACAAGAGACCCAGTACTTC	CSDRLGQETQYF
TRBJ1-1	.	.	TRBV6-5	TGTGCCAGCAGTCCTGGGGGGTTGAGGACTGAAGCTTTCTTT	CASSPGGLRTEAFF
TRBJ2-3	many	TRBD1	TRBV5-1	TGCGCCAGCAGCCTAGGGACAGTGGATACGCAGTATTTT	CASSLGTVDTQYF
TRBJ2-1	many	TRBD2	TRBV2	TGTGCCAGCAGTTCTCTAGCGGGAGACTACAATGAGCAGTTCTTC	CASSSLAGDYNEQFF
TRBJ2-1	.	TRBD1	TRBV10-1	TGCGCCAGCAGTTCACAGGGGTGGTACAATGAGCAGTTCTTC	CASSSQGWYNEQFF
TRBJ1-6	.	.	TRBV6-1	TGTGCCAGCAGTGGACAGCCTGATAATTCACCCCTCCACTTT	CASSGQPDNSPLHF
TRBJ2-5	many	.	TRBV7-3	TGTGCCAGCAGCTTAAGGATACAAGAGACCCAGTACTTC	CASSLRIQETQYF
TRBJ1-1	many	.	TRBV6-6	TGTGCCAGCGGTTCCAACGGCGGGTACACTGAAGCTTTCTTT	CASGSNGGYTEAFF
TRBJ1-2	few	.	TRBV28	TGTGCCAGCAGTGGGATTAGACAGGACCATGGCTACACCTTC	CASSGIRQDHGYTF
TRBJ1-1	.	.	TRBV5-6	TGTGCCAGCAGCTTCAGGGTACACACTGAAGCTTTCTTT	CASSFRVHTEAFF
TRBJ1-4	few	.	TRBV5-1	TGCGCCAGCAGCTTCTTCCAGGGAAATGAAAAACTGTTTTTT	CASSFFQGNEKLFF
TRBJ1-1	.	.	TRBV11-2	TGTGCCAGCAAAGCGTCGCAGATGGCTTTCTTT	CASKASQMAFF
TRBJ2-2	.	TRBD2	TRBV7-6	TGTGCCAGCAGCTTAGAGACTAGCGGCCCCACCGGGGAGCTGTTTTTT	CASSLETSGPTGELFF
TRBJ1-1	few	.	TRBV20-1	TGCAGTGCTACACAGGGCCACACTGAAGCTTTCTTT	CSATQGHTEAFF